These T cell receptor beta chains were read from a single sample in a study of blood T cell repertoires in COVID-19. The protocol was immunoSEQ multiplex PCR, while the TCRdb copy is restricted to in-frame clones and leaves out a portion. This sample has hundreds of thousands of clones, with around 91% found just once. The sample taken for sequencing was PBMCs or T cells enriched from blood (not recorded which). The source of these receptors is a man aged 25 to 45 who had recovered from COVID-19. The CDR3 runs from the conserved cysteine through the conserved F or W. The D gene is left open where the match is weak. Expanded clones are given a class, and other clones once, few, many or no size at all.

abundance,v_gene,len,j_gene,d_gene,CDR3aa,CDR3nt
-,TRBV13,15,TRBJ1-2,TRBD1,CASSVQGAGYYGYTF,TGTGCCAGCAGCGTTCAGGGGGCTGGCTACTATGGCTACACCTTC
-,TRBV10-3,14,TRBJ1-1,TRBD1,CAIRPTGGFTEAFF,TGTGCCATCCGCCCCACAGGGGGCTTCACTGAAGCTTTCTTT
-,TRBV5-4,16,TRBJ1-5,-,CASSLGGGFENQPQHF,TGTGCCAGCAGCTTGGGTGGGGGCTTTGAGAATCAGCCCCAGCATTTT
-,TRBV27,14,TRBJ1-6,TRBD1,CASSRDRDNSPLHF,TGTGCCAGCAGTCGAGACAGGGATAATTCACCCCTCCACTTT
-,TRBV6-1,13,TRBJ2-5,-,CASSDGSLETQYF,TGTGCCAGCAGTGATGGTAGCTTAGAGACCCAGTACTTC
-,TRBV3-1/TRBV3-2,15,TRBJ2-2,-,CASSQSGANTGELFF,TGTGCCAGCAGCCAGAGCGGAGCGAACACCGGGGAGCTGTTTTTT
-,TRBV18,13,TRBJ1-2,TRBD1,CASSAMTGDGYTF,TGTGCCAGCTCAGCGATGACAGGGGATGGCTACACCTTC
-,TRBV18,15,TRBJ1-2,-,CASSLILTYGYGYTF,TGTGCCAGCTCGTTAATATTGACTTACGGCTATGGCTACACCTTC
few,TRBV7-8,14,TRBJ2-7,-,CASSLEAGPYEQYF,TGTGCCAGCAGCTTAGAGGCGGGACCCTACGAGCAGTACTTC
once,TRBV29-1,13,TRBJ1-5,-,CSAAVGGNQPQHF,TGCAGCGCAGCTGTCGGGGGCAATCAGCCCCAGCATTTT
-,TRBV6-5,16,TRBJ1-2,-,CASSYFEGQGTRGYTF,TGTGCCAGCAGTTATTTCGAAGGGCAGGGCACACGTGGCTACACCTTC
-,TRBV2,15,TRBJ1-1,TRBD1,CASSAWGQGGTEAFF,TGTGCCAGCAGCGCCTGGGGACAGGGAGGGACTGAAGCTTTCTTT
-,TRBV11-1,15,TRBJ2-7,TRBD2,CASSLARLAEGEQYF,TGTGCCAGCAGCTTAGCCCGACTAGCGGAAGGCGAGCAGTACTTC
-,TRBV19,16,TRBJ1-2,TRBD1,CASSKAGTGGSYGYTF,TGTGCCAGTAGTAAAGCCGGGACAGGGGGTAGCTATGGCTACACCTTC
once,TRBV30,18,TRBJ2-7,TRBD1,CAWHGRDRGSPTTYEQYF,TGTGCCTGGCATGGGAGGGACAGGGGTTCCCCTACTACCTACGAGCAGTACTTC
-,TRBV19,14,TRBJ1-3,-,CASRRDGAGNTIYF,TGTGCCAGTAGACGGGACGGTGCGGGGAACACCATATATTTT
-,TRBV18,17,TRBJ2-5,TRBD2,CASSPLYLTGGKETQYF,TGTGCCAGCTCACCACTGTATTTAACCGGGGGGAAAGAGACCCAGTACTTC